The 27 T cell receptor beta chains below all came from one sample that was sequenced in a study of radiation and T cells in renal cell carcinoma. Data came from immunoSEQ multiplex PCR; TCRdb stores just in-frame clones and leaves some out. Among some 22,000 clones, 80% were seen once, and the ten largest hold around 37%. Time point here: baseline pretreatment blood. Treatment given: 15 Gy SBRT to primary tumor, nephrectomy 4 weeks later. The source was blood, collected from a patient whose treatment included radiotherapy and nephrectomy. These receptors all stem from a man aged 55 to 70 with renal cell carcinoma.

This chain links TRBV6-5 with TRBJ2-7, with D hard to call. Trimming stripped 5 bases from V and 4 bases from J, with 18 bases between. CDR1 is MNHEY and CDR2 is SVGAGI in the germline V gene. This CDR3 is built from 15 residues. This CDR3 reads CASSQSYIPYYEQYF. The DNA for the CDR3 is TGTGCCAGCAGTCAAAGCTACATACCCTATTACGAGCAGTACTTC.

V gene TRBV11-2 combines with J gene TRBJ2-7, with 10 bases lining up with TRBD2. V was pared by 5 bases and J by 2 bases, with 3 bases of the junction left unmatched. The CDR3 loop spans 14 amino acids. CDR1 SGHAT and CDR2 FQNNGV come from the germline V gene. For the CDR3, the DNA is TGTGCCAGCAGCCCGACTAGCGGGCCCTACGAGCAGTACTTC. Translated: CASSPTSGPYEQYF.

The chain has TRBV7-5 and TRBJ1-2; the D call TRBD1 from the table was never checked on the DNA. TRBV7-5 counts as a pseudogene. This CDR3 spans 19 amino acids. The CDR3 loop reads CARSPFYTYDRGGRYGYTF. As DNA, the CDR3 is TGTGCCAGAAGCCCCTTCTATACATACGACAGGGGGGGTAGGTATGGCTACACCTTC.

The gene calls are TRBV27 and TRBJ2-2; 8 nucleotides agree with TRBD1. V dropped 2 bases and J dropped 9; count of bases not matched to a gene: 14. CDR1 is MNHEY and CDR2 is SMNVEV in the germline V gene (reference sequence). The length of the CDR3 is 17 residues. CDR3 sequence reads: CASSLLGRGQGVWELFF. CDR3 in DNA: TGTGCCAGCAGTTTACTTGGACGAGGACAGGGTGTCTGGGAGCTGTTTTTT.

V gene TRBV27 combines with J gene TRBJ2-7; TRBD2 might be the D (5 bases). Germline-derived CDR1 and CDR2 are MNHEY and SMNVEV (reference sequence). V lost 8 bases, J lost 1 base, and 21 bases lay in between. The CDR3 totals 16 residues. CDR3 amino acids: CASRGTRGMGSYEQYF. CDR3 nucleotide sequence: TGTGCCAGCCGAGGTACCAGAGGGATGGGATCCTACGAGCAGTACTTC.

This chain joins TRBV6-4 and TRBJ2-1; 7 bases are shared with TRBD2. The germline V gene has CDR1 MRHNA and CDR2 SNTAGT. The V and J ends lost 8 bases and 9 bases, in that order; junction bases with no gene match: 16. The length of the CDR3 is 15 residues. The CDR3 DNA follows: TGTGCCAGCGCGAAGGAGGGAGGGCCAACCATTGAGCAGTTCTTC. Its protein is CASAKEGGPTIEQFF.

This clone has more than one count but fewer than ten. This chain joins TRBV7-9 and TRBJ2-7; no firm D call. V was pared by 5 bases and J by 4 bases, with 12 bases between. The germline V gene encodes CDR1 SEHNR and CDR2 FQNEAQ (reference sequence). The CDR3 extends over 13 amino acids. CDR3 protein: CASSPGQVYEQYF. The CDR3 DNA reads TGTGCCAGCAGCCCCGGGCAGGTTTACGAGCAGTACTTC.

The chain has TRBV4-3 and TRBJ1-1; D is possibly TRBD1 (6 bases). The germline V gene has CDR1 LGHNA and CDR2 YSLEER. This CDR3 is built from 14 residues. The V and J ends lost 5 bases and 0 bases respectively, with 10 bases between them. This CDR3 reads CASSWDNLNTEAFF. The CDR3 DNA sequence: TGCGCCAGCAGCTGGGACAACCTGAACACTGAAGCTTTCTTT.

Points on this clone: The junction departs from germline at one end; a sequencing error may be responsible. The chain carries TRBV9 and TRBJ2-3; 8 positions match TRBD2. CDR1 and CDR2 from the germline V gene are SGDLS and YYNGEE. This CDR3 has 15 amino acids. The CDR3 DNA reads as TGTGCCAGCAGCCCCCGGGAGGGAAGCATAGATACGCAGTATTTT. Translated, it gives CASSPREGSIDTQYF.

The chain is built from TRBV14 and TRBJ1-4, with D unclear. V gave up 1 base and J gave up 7 bases, with 13 bases separating them. CDR3 length equals 15 residues. In germline, CDR1 is SGHDN, CDR2 FVKESK. CDR3 residues: CASSQAGKRGEKLFF. CDR3 DNA sequence: TGTGCCAGCAGCCAAGCCGGGAAGCGTGGTGAAAAACTGTTTTTT. The variable domain in full, with the rest retrieved from reference TRBV14 and TRBJ1-4, is EAGVTQFPSHSVIEKGQTVTLRCDPISGHDNLYWYRRVMGKEIKFLLHFVKESKQDESGMPNNRFLAERTGGTYSTLKVQPAELEDSGVYFCASSQAGKRGEKLFFGSGTQLSVL.

The chain joins TRBV19 to TRBJ2-3, with TRBD2 matching over 11 bases. With 6 bases clipped from V and 3 bases from J, the junction kept 8 bases outside the gene matches. This CDR3 comprises 16 residues. Per germline, CDR1 LNHDA and CDR2 SQIVND (reference sequence). The CDR3 nucleotides are TGTGCCAGTAGGACCGTAGCGGGAGGGCCGACAGATACGCAGTATTTT. Translated: CASRTVAGGPTDTQYF.

As DNA, the CDR3 is TGCAGCGTTGTCGGACAGAGAGCTGGGGCCAACGTCCTGACTTTC. Translated, it gives CSVVGQRAGANVLTF. V is TRBV29-1 and J is TRBJ2-6; TRBD1 is a possible D gene (6 bases). Trimming removed 4 bases from V and 2 bases from J, with 12 bases in between. The length of the CDR3 is 15 residues. Germline V gene data show CDR1 as SQVTM and CDR2 as ANQGSEA.

This chain connects TRBV5-1 to TRBJ2-1; tentatively, D is TRBD1 or TRBD2 (5 bases each). The CDR3 spans 14 residues. The germline CDR1 and CDR2 sequences are SGHRS and YFSETQ. Trimming stripped 4 bases from V and 7 bases from J, with 15 bases between. The DNA for the CDR3 is TGCGCCAGCAGCCCCACCGGGGCCGAAAATGAGCAGTTCTTC. As protein: CASSPTGAENEQFF.

The V and J genes are TRBV27 and TRBJ2-7; D unclear. The CDR3 is made up of 12 amino acids. Trimming shortened V by 5 bases and J by 4 bases, and 9 bases separated the two germline ends. Germline V gene lookup returns CDR1 MNHEY and CDR2 SMNVEV (reference sequence). CDR3 loop: CASSPLGYEQYF. Written as DNA, the CDR3 is TGTGCCAGCAGTCCCCTAGGATACGAGCAGTACTTC.

The genes are TRBV11-3 and TRBJ2-1; no clear D gene. Trimming took 1 base from V and 9 from J, leaving 7 bases between them. The germline V gene encodes CDR1 SGHNT and CDR2 YENEEA. The length of the CDR3 is 12 residues. Written as DNA, the CDR3 is TGTGCCAGCAGCTTAGGTAGCCGTGAGCAGTTCTTC. Protein: CASSLGSREQFF.

The rearrangement links TRBV7-9 to TRBJ1-1; D possibly corresponds to TRBD1 (6 bases). There are 13 residues in the CDR3. With 0 bases removed from V and 11 bases from J, the gap between germline ends came to 13 bases. Germline V gene sequence: CDR1 SEHNR, CDR2 FQNEAQ (reference sequence). CDR3 nucleotides: TGTGCCAGCAGCTTAGCGGTGAACAGGGACGCTTTCTTT. It is translated as CASSLAVNRDAFF.

The chain joins TRBV5-4 to TRBJ2-3; 10 nucleotides agree with TRBD2. The CDR3 length is 16 residues. Germline lookup yields CDR1 SGHNT and CDR2 YYREEE (reference sequence). With 0 bases clipped from V and 2 bases from J, the junction kept 3 bases outside the gene matches. The CDR3 region has the DNA TGTGCCAGCAGCTTGGTTCTAGCGGGAGCCACAGATACGCAGTATTTT. Translated: CASSLVLAGATDTQYF.

CDR3 bases: TGTGCCTGGGGCATGGGAGCGACCAAAAACATTCAGTACTTC. This gives the protein CAWGMGATKNIQYF. This chain links TRBV30 with TRBJ2-4; D may be TRBD2 (5 bases). V was shortened by 5 bases and J by 2 bases, with 13 bases between the two germline ends. This CDR3 contains 14 residues. Germline V CDR1 and CDR2: GTSNPN, SVGIG (reference sequence).

The J gene is TRBJ2-1, the V gene TRBV7-9; 11 bases are shared with TRBD2. The CDR3 contains 19 residues. The V segment lost 5 bases and the J segment 7 bases; nucleotides outside the gene matches: 19. The germline V gene encodes CDR1 SEHNR and CDR2 FQNEAQ (reference sequence). The CDR3 DNA is TGTGCCAGCAGCCAAAATGGACTAGCGGGTAGGGCCAGCTGGAATGAGCAGTTCTTC. The encoded protein is CASSQNGLAGRASWNEQFF. Full variable domain (remainder filled in from reference TRBV7-9 and TRBJ2-1): DTGVSQNPRHKITKRGQNVTFRCDPISEHNRLYWYRQTLGQGPEFLTYFQNEAQLEKSRLLSDRFSAERPKGSFSTLEIQRTEQGDSAMYLCASSQNGLAGRASWNEQFFGPGTRLTVL.

This chain links TRBV14 with TRBJ2-3, with TRBD1 identical over 8 bases. The CDR3 loop spans 14 amino acids. V lost 4 bases, J lost 4 bases, and 4 bases stayed unmatched. Germline assignment: CDR1 SGHDN and CDR2 FVKESK. The CDR3 is CASSRDRGPDTQYF. The CDR3 nucleotides read TGTGCCAGCAGCCGTGACAGGGGCCCAGATACGCAGTATTTT. Based on the CDR3 plus reference TRBV14 and TRBJ2-3, the full variable domain is EAGVTQFPSHSVIEKGQTVTLRCDPISGHDNLYWYRRVMGKEIKFLLHFVKESKQDESGMPNNRFLAERTGGTYSTLKVQPAELEDSGVYFCASSRDRGPDTQYFGPGTRLTVL.

The rearrangement links TRBV25-1 to TRBJ1-4; D is possibly TRBD1 (6 bases). CDR1 and CDR2 (germline): MGHDK, SYGVNS. This CDR3 spans 14 amino acids. Trimming pared 5 bases from V and 4 bases from J, leaving 11 bases between. CDR3 protein: CASSYGQSNEKLFF. Written as DNA, the CDR3 is TGTGCCAGCAGTTACGGACAGAGTAATGAAAAACTGTTTTTT.

The V gene is TRBV13, the J gene TRBJ2-2; 9 nucleotides match TRBD2. Germline V lookup: CDR1 PRHDT, CDR2 FYEKMQ (reference sequence). V shed 5 bases, J shed 3 bases, and the junction held 4 bases outside the gene matches. This CDR3 has 15 amino acids. The CDR3 is CASSRRLADTGELFF. In DNA, the CDR3 is TGTGCCAGCAGCCGAAGACTAGCGGACACCGGGGAGCTGTTTTTT.

This clone occurred once. J is TRBJ2-2 and V is TRBV13; D is perhaps TRBD1 (6 bases). Germline V gene data show CDR1 as PRHDT and CDR2 as FYEKMQ (reference sequence). The CDR3 is 14 amino acids. Trimming left V 6 bases short and J 1 base short, with 9 bases between. For the CDR3, the DNA is TGTGCCAGCAGGTGGGGGCAGAACACCGGGGAGCTGTTTTTT. This codes for CASRWGQNTGELFF.

Ten or more counts support this clone. This sequence joins TRBV7-9 and TRBJ2-1; TRBD2 aligns across 12 bases. CDR3 length: 15 residues. J lost 9 bases, V lost 5 bases, and 8 bases had no gene match. Germline V gene lookup returns CDR1 SEHNR and CDR2 FQNEAQ (reference sequence). The DNA of the CDR3 is TGTGCCAGCAGCCGTCTAGCGGGAGGGCCGGGTGAGCAGTTCTTC. Translating gives CASSRLAGGPGEQFF. Full variable domain (outside the CDR3, taken from reference TRBV7-9 and TRBJ2-1): DTGVSQNPRHKITKRGQNVTFRCDPISEHNRLYWYRQTLGQGPEFLTYFQNEAQLEKSRLLSDRFSAERPKGSFSTLEIQRTEQGDSAMYLCASSRLAGGPGEQFFGPGTRLTVL.

This clone showed up just once. V and J are TRBV27 and TRBJ2-7; 10 nucleotides line up with TRBD1. There are 13 residues in the CDR3. Germline CDR1 is MNHEY and CDR2 is SMNVEV (reference sequence). Trimming cost V 10 bases and J 6 bases; bases outside gene matches: 9. The CDR3 DNA reads TGTGCCACCGGGACAGGGGCGCTCCGCGAGCAGTACTTC. The encoded protein is CATGTGALREQYF.

This clone came up once. J is TRBJ2-5 and V is TRBV19, with TRBD1 matching over 7 bases. J lost 4 bases, V lost 2 bases, and 1 base had no gene match. CDR3 length: 13 amino acids. Germline V CDR1 and CDR2: LNHDA, SQIVND (reference sequence). The CDR3 region has the DNA TGTGCCAGTAGTATACGGACAGGAGAGACCCAGTACTTC. This codes for CASSIRTGETQYF.

This clone appeared a few times. This sequence joins TRBV5-1 and TRBJ1-1; a weak D match, TRBD1 (5 bases). V was clipped by 3 bases and J by 5 bases, with 17 bases between them. The length of the CDR3 is 15 residues. Germline CDR1 SGHRS, CDR2 YFSETQ. The CDR3 loop is CASSSFSGGQTEAFF. The CDR3 bases are TGCGCCAGCAGCTCATTCTCGGGGGGTCAAACTGAAGCTTTCTTT.